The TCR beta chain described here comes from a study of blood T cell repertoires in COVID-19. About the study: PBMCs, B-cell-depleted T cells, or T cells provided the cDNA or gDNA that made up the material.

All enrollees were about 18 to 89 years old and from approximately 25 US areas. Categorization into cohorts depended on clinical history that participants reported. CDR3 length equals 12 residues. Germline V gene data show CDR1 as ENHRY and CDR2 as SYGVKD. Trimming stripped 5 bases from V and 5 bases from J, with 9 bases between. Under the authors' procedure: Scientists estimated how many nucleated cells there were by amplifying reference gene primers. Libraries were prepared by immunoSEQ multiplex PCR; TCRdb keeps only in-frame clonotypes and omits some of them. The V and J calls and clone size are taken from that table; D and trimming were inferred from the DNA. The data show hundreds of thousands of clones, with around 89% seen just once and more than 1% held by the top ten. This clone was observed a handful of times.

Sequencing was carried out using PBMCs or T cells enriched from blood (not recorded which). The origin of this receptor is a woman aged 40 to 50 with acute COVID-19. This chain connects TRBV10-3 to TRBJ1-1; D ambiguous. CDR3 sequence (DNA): TGTGCCATCAGTCGGGAGAGAACTGAAGCTTTCTTT. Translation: CAISRERTEAFF.